This entry lists 23 T cell receptor beta chains sequenced from one sample in a study of blood T cell repertoires in COVID-19. Using immunoSEQ multiplex PCR, the repertoire was profiled, and TCRdb retains in-frame clones only, with some absent. The sample shows about 110,000 clones, 84% of them seen only once. The material sequenced was peripheral blood. The receptor set was obtained from an elderly woman with active or convalescent COVID-19.

This chain uses TRBV3-1 (or the pseudogene TRBV3-2) with TRBJ2-5; possible D gene TRBD1, 6 bases. This CDR3 is 15 amino acids long. Germline V CDR1 and CDR2: LGHDT, YNNKEL (reference sequence). Deletions cut 5 bases from V and 0 bases from J, with 13 bases between. The CDR3 DNA reads TGTGCCAGCAGCGAAATTGGGACACACCAAGAGACCCAGTACTTC. It translates to CASSEIGTHQETQYF.

The chain joins TRBV28 to TRBJ1-2; D gene uncertain. CDR1 is MDHEN and CDR2 is SYDVKM in the germline V gene. CDR3 size: 12 residues. Deletions cut 2 bases from V and 6 bases from J, with 7 bases between. The CDR3 is CASSLRTHGYTF. In nucleotides, the CDR3 is TGTGCCAGCAGTTTACGTACTCATGGCTACACCTTC.

V usage is TRBV19 and J usage is TRBJ1-4, with 9 bases identical to TRBD1. Germline V CDR1 and CDR2: LNHDA, SQIVND (reference sequence). The CDR3 spans 15 residues. V was pared by 7 bases and J by 8 bases, with 11 bases of the junction left unmatched. CDR3 nucleotide sequence: TGTGCCAGTACCCTGGAGACAGGGGGGAGAGAAAAACTGTTTTTT. This sequence encodes CASTLETGGREKLFF.

This chain connects TRBV19 to TRBJ2-7, with TRBD2 matching 10 bases. CDR1 and CDR2 (germline): LNHDA, SQIVND (reference sequence). V lost 6 bases, J lost 3 bases, and 5 bases stayed unmatched. This CDR3 is built from 14 residues. The CDR3, as DNA: TGTGCCAGTAGGCGGACTAGCGGAAACTACGAGCAGTACTTC. Its translation is CASRRTSGNYEQYF.

The V and J genes are TRBV29-1 and TRBJ2-3; a weak D match, TRBD2 (6 bases). Trimming took 2 bases from V and 4 from J, leaving 13 bases between them. This CDR3 has 14 amino acids. Germline CDR1 reads SQVTM; CDR2 reads ANQGSEA. The CDR3 is CSVETGVTADTQYF. CDR3 DNA: TGCAGCGTTGAAACGGGGGTAACGGCAGATACGCAGTATTTT.

The chain has TRBV19 and TRBJ2-2; 9 bases are shared with TRBD1. The germline V gene has CDR1 LNHDA and CDR2 SQIVND (reference sequence). V lost 1 base to trimming and J lost 5 bases; unmatched junction nucleotides: 2. The CDR3 covers 15 residues. The CDR3 is CASSIGQGGTGELFF. The CDR3 DNA follows: TGTGCCAGTAGTATAGGACAGGGGGGGACCGGGGAGCTGTTTTTT.

V usage is TRBV24-1 and J usage is TRBJ2-7, with 8 nucleotides matching TRBD1. CDR3 size: 15 residues. CDR1 KGHDR and CDR2 SFDVKD come from the germline V gene. Germline trimming cut 6 bases from V and 4 bases from J; bases unmatched to any gene: 10. CDR3 loop: CATSPTGGGWYEQYF. The DNA for the CDR3 is TGTGCCACCAGTCCAACAGGGGGAGGATGGTACGAGCAGTACTTC.

This chain's CDR3 is CATIYGGKAGELFF. The CDR3, as DNA: TGTGCCACCATCTATGGAGGAAAGGCCGGGGAGCTGTTTTTT. J is TRBJ2-2 and V is TRBV24-1, with D maybe TRBD2 (5 bases). There are 14 residues in the CDR3. Trimming left V 8 bases short and J 6 bases short, with 15 bases between. Germline V gene data show CDR1 as KGHDR and CDR2 as SFDVKD.

The V call is TRBV6-5, the J call TRBJ2-2, with 10 bases identical to TRBD1. CDR3 length: 13 amino acids. V trimming: 11 bases; J trimming: 4 bases; junction bases outside the gene matches: 4. Per germline, CDR1 MNHEY and CDR2 SVGAGI. The CDR3 DNA follows: TGTGCCGGGGGACAGGGGAGCACCGGGGAGCTGTTTTTT. This encodes CAGGQGSTGELFF.

V and J are TRBV1 and TRBJ2-1; the D call in the table, TRBD2, was not verified against the DNA. TRBV1 is termed a pseudogene. The CDR3 has 19 amino acids. CDR3 protein: CTSSQEGRTSGSPYNEQFF. Here the CDR3 DNA reads TGCACCAGCAGCCAAGAAGGAAGGACTAGCGGGAGTCCCTACAATGAGCAGTTCTTC.

J is TRBJ2-2 and V is TRBV6-5; TRBD1 aligns across 7 bases. Trimming took 2 bases from V and 5 from J; bases not matched to a gene: 5. The V gene's germline CDR1 is MNHEY and CDR2 SVGAGI. CDR3 length: 15 amino acids. This CDR3 reads CASSYQTGWTGELFF. CDR3 in DNA: TGTGCCAGCAGTTACCAGACAGGGTGGACCGGGGAGCTGTTTTTT.

DNA for the CDR3: TGCGCCAGCAGTGTGACTAGCGGGAACTACAATGAGCAGTTCTTC. The encoded protein is CASSVTSGNYNEQFF. The chain couples TRBV10-1 to TRBJ2-1, with TRBD2 matching 11 bases. The V and J ends lost 4 bases and 3 bases, in that order; junction bases with no gene match: 2. The CDR3 consists of 15 residues. Germline V lookup: CDR1 WNHNN, CDR2 SYGVQD (reference sequence).

The chain has TRBV28 and TRBJ1-4; D may be TRBD1 (6 bases). This CDR3 comprises 15 residues. V lost 6 bases to trimming and J lost 4 bases, with 15 bases between them. Per germline, CDR1 MDHEN and CDR2 SYDVKM. The CDR3 DNA is TGTGCCAGCAGCCCGGGACACCACGTTAATGAAAAACTGTTTTTT. The encoded protein is CASSPGHHVNEKLFF.

This rearrangement joins TRBV29-1 to TRBJ2-2; 8 bases match TRBD2. Germline lookup yields CDR1 SQVTM and CDR2 ANQGSEA. Germline trimming cut 0 bases from V and 2 bases from J; bases unmatched to any gene: 5. The CDR3 is 16 amino acids. The CDR3 sequence is CSVEDPSGSNTGELFF. The DNA of the CDR3 is TGCAGCGTTGAAGATCCGAGCGGGAGCAACACCGGGGAGCTGTTTTTT.

This chain uses TRBV19 with TRBJ1-2; 7 bases align to TRBD1. After removal of 2 bases from V and 4 bases from J, the junction contained 7 bases not matched to a gene. CDR3 length: 15 residues. Germline assignment: CDR1 LNHDA and CDR2 SQIVND (reference sequence). DNA for the CDR3: TGTGCCAGTAGTATAAGTTCCGACAGGGCCTATGGCTACACCTTC. Its translation is CASSISSDRAYGYTF.

The V call is TRBV14, the J call TRBJ2-7; TRBD1 might be the D (6 bases). The germline V and J ends were trimmed by 2 bases and 12 bases, with 17 bases remaining between them. Germline-derived CDR1 and CDR2 are SGHDN and FVKESK. The CDR3 runs to 13 residues. CDR3 in amino acids: CASSQWAGTSLYF. As DNA, the CDR3 is TGTGCCAGCAGCCAATGGGCCGGGACAAGCTTGTACTTC.

The genes are TRBV30 and TRBJ1-4, with a weak D call TRBD1 (6 bases). CDR1 and CDR2 (germline): GTSNPN, SVGIG (reference sequence). Trimming took off 2 bases at V and 8 bases at J, with 15 bases between the two ends. This CDR3 comprises 14 residues. The CDR3, as DNA: TGTGCCTGGAGTCCAGTAACAGGGTCGGAAAAACTGTTTTTT. The encoded protein is CAWSPVTGSEKLFF.

This clone occurred a few times. The chain uses TRBV21-1 and TRBJ1-5; the table's D call of TRBD1 was not tested on the DNA. TRBV21-1 is flagged as a pseudogene. The CDR3 consists of 14 residues. DNA for the CDR3: TGTGCCAGCAGCAAAGCAACAGGTAATCAGCCCCAGCATTTT. Amino acid sequence: CASSKATGNQPQHF.

This chain uses TRBV9 with TRBJ2-1; TRBD1 aligns across 7 bases. V was clipped by 2 bases and J by 3 bases; unmatched bases: 8. Looked up from germline, CDR1 is SGDLS and CDR2 is YYNGEE. CDR3 size: 16 residues. Written as DNA, the CDR3 is TGTGCCAGCAGCGTCGATCCAGGGGGAAACTACAATGAGCAGTTCTTC. This translates into CASSVDPGGNYNEQFF.

This chain uses TRBV24-1 with TRBJ2-3; D is perhaps TRBD2 (5 bases). The CDR3 is 13 amino acids. Trimming cost V 10 bases and J 2 bases, with 12 bases left between them. CDR1 and CDR2 from the germline V gene are KGHDR and SFDVKD. The CDR3 bases are TGTGCCACTATGGACTCAAACACAGATACGCAGTATTTT. Translation gives CATMDSNTDTQYF.

The genes are TRBV20-1 and TRBJ2-7; D unclear. Trimming removed 6 bases from V and 7 bases from J, with 7 bases in between. The CDR3 runs to 9 residues. Germline V CDR1 and CDR2: DFQATT, SNEGSKA (reference sequence). Here the CDR3 reads CSALREQYF. As DNA, the CDR3 is TGCAGTGCCCTTCGGGAGCAGTACTTC.

The chain recombines TRBV27 with TRBJ1-1; unclear D gene. Trimming pared 3 bases from V and 0 bases from J, leaving 11 bases between. Germline CDR1 and CDR2: MNHEY and SMNVEV (reference sequence). The CDR3 consists of 15 residues. The CDR3 nucleotides are TGTGCCAGCAGTTTTGTTGCGGGAATGAACACTGAAGCTTTCTTT. This translates into CASSFVAGMNTEAFF.

The CDR3 DNA reads as TGTGCCAGCAGCAGTACACTAGCGGGAGAGCGACGGGAGACCCAGTACTTC. Translated: CASSSTLAGERRETQYF. The V and J genes are TRBV7-2 and TRBJ2-5; 11 positions agree with TRBD2. The germline CDR1 and CDR2 sequences are SGHTA and FQGNSA. After removal of 5 bases from V and 5 bases from J, the junction contained 13 bases not matched to a gene. The CDR3 extends over 17 amino acids. The full variable domain, with the rest looked up from reference TRBV7-2 and TRBJ2-5, is GAGVSQSPSNKVTEKGKDVELRCDPISGHTALYWYRQSLGQGLEFLIYFQGNSAPDKSGLPSDRFSAERTGGSVSTLTIQRTQQEDSAVYLCASSSTLAGERRETQYFGPGTRLLVL.